The 27 T cell receptor beta chains listed next were all sequenced from one sample in a study of T cell responses to AZD1222 COVID-19 vaccine. Only in-frame clones appear in the TCRdb table, and some are missing; sequencing was by immunoSEQ multiplex PCR. Here the sample spans 55,000 to 65,000 clones, 70% to 80% being singletons. Source: peripheral blood, taken 28 days after the second AZD1222 dose. The receptor source for this set is an adult who received the AZD1222 COVID-19 vaccine.

V is TRBV9 and J is TRBJ1-1, with D hard to call. This CDR3 contains 15 residues. The germline gives CDR1 SGDLS, CDR2 YYNGEE. V gave up 0 bases and J gave up 0 bases, with 9 bases separating them. CDR3 loop: CASSVGASMNTEAFF. Here the CDR3 DNA reads TGTGCCAGCAGCGTAGGAGCCAGTATGAACACTGAAGCTTTCTTT.

The gene calls are TRBV5-1 and TRBJ2-2; D gene uncertain. CDR3 size: 13 residues. The V gene lost 1 base and the J gene lost 7 bases, with 8 bases spanning the gap. Germline values: CDR1 SGHRS, CDR2 YFSETQ. The CDR3: CASSLMDGGELFF. The CDR3, as DNA: TGCGCCAGCAGCTTGATGGACGGCGGGGAGCTGTTTTTT.

The chain has TRBV10-3 and TRBJ1-2, with D tentatively TRBD1 (5 bases). Germline V gene lookup returns CDR1 ENHRY and CDR2 SYGVKD. V was trimmed by 6 bases and J by 6 bases, leaving 14 bases between them. The CDR3 loop spans 13 amino acids. In DNA form, the CDR3 reads TGTGCCATCAGCATTCAGGGTTTCGATGGCTACACCTTC. Amino acids: CAISIQGFDGYTF.

This clone has only a few counts. This sequence joins TRBV11-2 and TRBJ2-7; TRBD2 matches at 10 bases. This CDR3 contains 14 residues. Germline-derived CDR1 and CDR2 are SGHAT and FQNNGV. The V segment lost 5 bases and the J segment 4 bases; nucleotides outside the gene matches: 5. DNA for the CDR3: TGTGCCAGCAGCCTTTCAGCGGGAGGGTACGAGCAGTACTTC. The encoded protein is CASSLSAGGYEQYF.

The chain recombines TRBV10-1 with TRBJ2-5, with 9 bases aligning to TRBD1. The trim removed 1 base at V and 5 bases at J, leaving 11 bases unmatched. This CDR3 comprises 17 residues. CDR1 is WNHNN and CDR2 is SYGVQD in the germline V gene (reference sequence). CDR3 nucleotide sequence: TGCGCCAGCAGTGAGTTGCCTACAGGGGGCACGGTGGAGACCCAGTACTTC. This codes for CASSELPTGGTVETQYF.

The chain is built from TRBV2 and TRBJ1-4; no firm D call. This CDR3 is 15 amino acids long. Germline loops: CDR1 SNHLY, CDR2 FYNNEI. Trimming left V 7 bases short and J 8 bases short, with 20 bases between. The CDR3 sequence is CASMPRVGGREKLFF. In DNA, the CDR3 is TGTGCCAGCATGCCCCGGGTTGGCGGGCGAGAAAAACTGTTTTTT.

The chain recombines TRBV10-3 with TRBJ1-2; possibly TRBD1 for D (5 bases). Looked up from germline, CDR1 is ENHRY and CDR2 is SYGVKD. The ends were cut back, 11 bases at V and 3 bases at J, with 13 bases in the middle. The CDR3 length is 12 residues. CDR3: CAAKKGDYGYTF. In DNA, the CDR3 is TGTGCCGCGAAGAAAGGGGACTATGGCTACACCTTC.

This clone was seen only a few times. The chain has TRBV20-1 and TRBJ2-7; D possibly corresponds to TRBD1 (5 bases). This CDR3 has 13 amino acids. Germline V lookup: CDR1 DFQATT, CDR2 SNEGSKA (reference sequence). Trimming pared 4 bases from V and 2 bases from J, leaving 12 bases between. CDR3 nucleotide sequence: TGCAGTGCTATTGACAGATTAACCTACGAGCAGTACTTC. Translation: CSAIDRLTYEQYF.

This clone has more than one count but fewer than ten. The chain carries TRBV4-1 and TRBJ1-2, with D unresolved. This CDR3 has 14 amino acids. Germline lookup yields CDR1 MGHRA and CDR2 YSYEKL. Trimming cost V 6 bases and J 8 bases, with 19 bases left between them. CDR3 sequence reads: CASRPADLLRGYTF. CDR3 nucleotides: TGCGCCAGCAGACCTGCCGATCTCCTCAGGGGCTACACCTTC.

This clone was observed a handful of times. The chain links TRBV18 to TRBJ1-4, with D possibly being TRBD1 (5 bases). The CDR3 runs 13 residues. Looked up from germline, CDR1 is KGHSH and CDR2 is LQKENI. Between the trimmed V and J ends, which lost 2 bases and 8 bases, there was a span of 9 bases. The CDR3: CASSPVQGEKLFF. The DNA of the CDR3 is TGTGCCAGCTCACCAGTCCAGGGCGAAAAACTGTTTTTT.

The chain combines TRBV11-2 with TRBJ2-2, with a possible D match to TRBD2 (5 bases). The CDR3 sequence is 15 residues long. V shed 1 base and J shed 2 bases, with 8 bases lying between them. CDR1 and CDR2 from the germline V gene are SGHAT and FQNNGV. The CDR3 loop reads CASSLVASNTGELFF. CDR3 DNA sequence: TGTGCCAGCAGCTTAGTGGCTAGCAACACCGGGGAGCTGTTTTTT.

The V call is TRBV6-5, the J call TRBJ1-2; possibly TRBD1 for D (5 bases). Germline CDR1 and CDR2: MNHEY and SVGAGI. This CDR3 is built from 13 residues. V was trimmed by 7 bases and J by 6 bases, leaving 15 bases between them. This chain's CDR3 is CASKPGNKDGYTF. In nucleotides, the CDR3 is TGTGCCAGCAAGCCAGGGAACAAGGATGGCTACACCTTC.

V gene TRBV27 combines with J gene TRBJ1-2; TRBD1 matches 7 bases. The CDR3 spans 14 residues. Losses at the gene ends were 2 bases for V and 1 base for J; bases not matched to a gene: 1. Germline CDR1 and CDR2: MNHEY and SMNVEV (reference sequence). CDR3: CASSLTGDNYGYTF. The CDR3 nucleotides read TGTGCCAGCAGTTTAACAGGGGATAACTATGGCTACACCTTC.

The V call is TRBV5-1, the J call TRBJ1-6; 7 bases map to TRBD1. The V segment lost 3 bases and the J segment 2 bases; nucleotides outside the gene matches: 5. CDR1 is SGHRS and CDR2 is YFSETQ in the germline V gene. The CDR3 loop spans 16 amino acids. CDR3 DNA sequence: TGCGCCAGCAGCTCGACAGGGAGGGCCTATAATTCACCCCTCCACTTT. Translating gives CASSSTGRAYNSPLHF.

The chain uses TRBV7-6 and TRBJ1-6; 7 nucleotides line up with TRBD1. The trim removed 5 bases at V and 5 bases at J, leaving 6 bases unmatched. The CDR3 loop spans 15 amino acids. CDR1 and CDR2 from the germline V gene are SGHVS and FNYEAQ. The CDR3 loop is CASSDKGQDNSPLHF. The CDR3 DNA follows: TGTGCCAGCAGCGACAAAGGACAGGATAATTCACCCCTCCACTTT.

This chain connects TRBV6-5 to TRBJ2-1; 14 bases line up with TRBD2. CDR1 is MNHEY, CDR2 SVGAGI, per germline. CDR3 length: 15 amino acids. Trimming removed 7 bases from V and 7 bases from J; junction bases left unmatched: 6. CDR3: CASNSGTSGRNEQFF. CDR3 in DNA: TGTGCCAGCAACTCCGGGACTAGCGGGAGAAATGAGCAGTTCTTC.

This rearrangement joins TRBV4-2 to TRBJ1-1, with 9 bases matching TRBD1. Germline trimming cut 0 bases from V and 6 bases from J; bases unmatched to any gene: 5. Germline-derived CDR1 and CDR2 are LGHNA and YNFKEQ. CDR3 length equals 15 residues. The CDR3: CASSQDVGQGSEAFF. The CDR3 coding sequence is TGTGCCAGCAGCCAAGACGTCGGACAGGGGTCTGAAGCTTTCTTT.

V is TRBV12-3 or TRBV12-4 and J is TRBJ2-1; D remains ambiguous. Deletions cut 6 bases from V and 7 bases from J, with 7 bases between. This CDR3 is built from 11 residues. CDR3 sequence (DNA): TGTGCCAGCAGCCGCCATAATGAGCAGTTCTTC. It translates to CASSRHNEQFF.

This chain joins TRBV6-2 or TRBV6-3 and TRBJ1-3; D remains ambiguous. The CDR3 length is 13 residues. The germline V and J ends were trimmed by 0 bases and 0 bases, with 0 bases remaining between them. CDR1 and CDR2 (germline): MNHEY, SVGEGT. This CDR3 is CASSYSSGNTIYF. In DNA, the CDR3 is TGTGCCAGCAGTTACTCCTCTGGAAACACCATATATTTT.

This rearrangement joins TRBV7-3 to TRBJ2-4; D unclear. Germline-derived CDR1 and CDR2 are SGHTA and FQGTGA. The CDR3 sequence is 16 residues long. V gave up 2 bases and J gave up 0 bases, with 11 bases separating them. The CDR3 DNA is TGTGCCAGCAGCTTACCACAGAGACTAGCCAAAAACATTCAGTACTTC. Its protein product is CASSLPQRLAKNIQYF. The entire variable domain, with the rest obtained from reference TRBV7-3 and TRBJ2-4, is as follows: GAGVSQTPSNKVTEKGKYVELRCDPISGHTALYWYRQSLGQGPEFLIYFQGTGAADDSGLPNDRFFAVRPEGSVSTLKIQRTERGDSAVYLCASSLPQRLAKNIQYFGAGTRLSVL.

On this clone: This sample includes further DNA sequences coding for the same CDR3. The chain employs TRBV5-4 and TRBJ2-6, with unresolved D. CDR1 and CDR2 (germline): SGHNT, YYREEE (reference sequence). The V end was cut by 0 bases, the J end by 1 base, with 5 bases between. The CDR3 loop spans 15 amino acids. CDR3 loop: CASSLDGSGANVLTF. The CDR3, as DNA: TGTGCCAGCAGCTTGGACGGGTCTGGGGCCAACGTCCTGACTTTC.

This clone was counted between two and nine times. The chain uses TRBV3-1 (or the pseudogene TRBV3-2) and TRBJ1-3; D call uncertain. V dropped 5 bases and J dropped 4 bases, with 18 bases sitting between them. The CDR3 loop spans 16 amino acids. The germline CDR1 and CDR2 sequences are LGHDT and YNNKEL (reference sequence). In DNA, the CDR3 is TGTGCCAGCAGCTCCCAAGTTCCCGATAGCGGAAACACCATATATTTT. Amino acids: CASSSQVPDSGNTIYF.

This chain links TRBV7-2 with TRBJ2-7; possible D gene TRBD2, 5 bases. The CDR3 loop spans 15 amino acids. The V end lost 5 bases, the J end lost 3 bases, and 17 bases lay between the germline ends. Germline CDR1 and CDR2: SGHTA and FQGNSA. The CDR3 DNA sequence: TGTGCCAGCAGCCGCGGACCAGCGGAGAACTACGAGCAGTACTTC. It specifies CASSRGPAENYEQYF. The whole variable domain, filled in from reference TRBV7-2 and TRBJ2-7, reads GAGVSQSPSNKVTEKGKDVELRCDPISGHTALYWYRQSLGQGLEFLIYFQGNSAPDKSGLPSDRFSAERTGGSVSTLTIQRTQQEDSAVYLCASSRGPAENYEQYFGPGTRLTVT.

CDR3 DNA sequence: TGTGCCAGCAGCCCGACGGGACATCGCTACGAGCAGTACGTC. Encoded protein: CASSPTGHRYEQYV. V and J are TRBV7-2 and TRBJ2-7; D is perhaps TRBD1 (6 bases). The ends were cut back, 5 bases at V and 3 bases at J, with 14 bases in the middle. Germline CDR1 is SGHTA and CDR2 is FQGNSA. This CDR3 spans 14 amino acids.

The chain combines TRBV7-8 with TRBJ2-3; TRBD2 aligns across 12 bases. CDR1 SGHVS and CDR2 FQNEAQ come from the germline V gene. Unmatched junction bases numbered 10, after V lost 6 bases and J lost 6 bases. The CDR3 is 16 amino acids. This CDR3 is CASRESSGRASDTQYF. In DNA, the CDR3 is TGTGCCAGCAGAGAGTCTAGCGGGAGGGCCTCTGATACGCAGTATTTT.

The chain carries TRBV28 and TRBJ1-1; possibly TRBD1 for D (5 bases). The CDR3 has 15 residues. Germline assignment: CDR1 MDHEN and CDR2 SYDVKM. V was pared by 5 bases and J by 2 bases, with 15 bases between. CDR3 DNA sequence: TGTGCCAGCAGTCCCCGCCTGACAGTTAACACTGAAGCTTTCTTT. As protein: CASSPRLTVNTEAFF.

This rearrangement joins TRBV5-1 to TRBJ2-1; the match to TRBD2 covers 9 bases. The CDR3 is made up of 16 amino acids. The J segment lost 7 bases and the V segment lost 3 bases, leaving 11 bases of the junction unmatched. The V gene's germline CDR1 is SGHRS and CDR2 YFSETQ. CDR3 bases: TGCGCCAGCAGCTCCGGATGGAGTAGCGGGAGAAATGAGCAGTTCTTC. Its translation: CASSSGWSSGRNEQFF. Complete variable domain (other parts from reference TRBV5-1 and TRBJ2-1): KAGVTQTPRYLIKTRGQQVTLSCSPISGHRSVSWYQQTPGQGLQFLFEYFSETQRNKGNFPGRFSGRQFSNSRSEMNVSTLELGDSALYLCASSSGWSSGRNEQFFGPGTRLTVL.